This is a list of T cell receptor beta chains from one sample in a study of T-cell memory formation after mild COVID-19. TCRdb analysed the 5' RACE reads with MiXCR anew, one entry per CDR3 protein. Found here are 200,000 to 250,000 distinct CDR3 sequences, approximately 10% of them singletons; the top ten hold 20% to 25%. Sequenced material: PBMCs or a T cell subset sorted from them (not recorded which). The source of these receptors is a man between 18 and 35 years old who had mild COVID-19 (a few samples of this study predate the infection). Cell type and time point are not known. Both conserved end residues are part of each CDR3.

TRBJ2-2,TRBV6-6,CASSSGGGRELFF
TRBJ2-3,TRBV7-2,CASSLEVKDTQYF
TRBJ2-1,TRBV9,CASSAHTTSGGISSYNEQFF
TRBJ1-5,TRBV5-1,CASSPRGVSNQPQHF
TRBJ2-3,TRBV7-9,CASSPLGGASGDTQYF
TRBJ1-1,TRBV5-1,CASSSPMGRGSTEAFF
TRBJ2-7,TRBV20-1,CSARDQEVGEQYF
TRBJ2-5,TRBV7-6,CASSPRVKETQYF
TRBJ2-6,TRBV7-3,CASSAGTGGTGANVLTF
TRBJ2-2,TRBV5-1,CASSTRTGFANTGELFF
TRBJ1-1,TRBV7-9,CASSYRARTEAFF
TRBJ2-1,TRBV6-5,CASSYSGTSGDHEQFF
TRBJ1-6,TRBV7-2,CASRDYNSPLHF
TRBJ1-5,TRBV6-5,CASSYSTNQPQHF
TRBJ2-1,TRBV5-5,CASSLGQLPGDEQFF
TRBJ2-7,TRBV20-1,CSAGASYEQYF
TRBJ1-3,TRBV29-1,CSVDPTGVGNTIYF
TRBJ1-1,TRBV29-1,CSVGTGWGMNTEAFF
TRBJ2-1,TRBV14,CASSQRGGPANEQFF
TRBJ2-1,TRBV4-2,CASSQETGDYNEQFF
TRBJ2-1,TRBV4-3,CASSQDGRGGVYNEQFF
TRBJ2-3,TRBV20-1,CSADAGSDTQYF
TRBJ2-3,TRBV27,CASRLLAGTDTQYF
TRBJ2-5,TRBV11-2,CASSLAVRGYETQYF
TRBJ1-6,TRBV10-3,CAISEWGGAYNSPLHF
TRBJ1-1,TRBV7-2,CASSQSLNTEAFF
TRBJ2-5,TRBV5-1,CASSGERETQYF
TRBJ1-2,TRBV4-2,CASSPGGWGGYTF
TRBJ2-1,TRBV27,CASSDVLGTGYNEQFF
TRBJ1-1,TRBV29-1,CSVVGTEAFF
TRBJ2-1,TRBV12-3/TRBV12-4,CASSFLGLDEQFF
TRBJ1-3,TRBV7-2,CASSLGTPFHRTGNTIYF
TRBJ2-1,TRBV6-1,CASSERRGFGEQFF
TRBJ1-2,TRBV6-6,CASSYSKGPVGGYTF
TRBJ2-3,TRBV5-1,CASSLSRQGAITDTQYF
TRBJ2-5,TRBV3-1,CASSQDGTQYQETQYF
TRBJ2-3,TRBV18,CASSPKESTYSTDTQYF
TRBJ2-3,TRBV6-2/TRBV6-3,CASSRPFTDTQYF
TRBJ2-3,TRBV5-1,CASSFGEGTDTQYF
TRBJ1-4,TRBV4-1,CASSQGRANEKLFF
TRBJ2-3,TRBV7-2,CASSSTGYTDTQYF
TRBJ2-1,TRBV5-1,CASSLGNTGYNEQFF
TRBJ2-4,TRBV4-3,CASSQEPRAGGRENIQYF
TRBJ2-3,TRBV11-2,CASSIGLLDTQYF
TRBJ1-1,TRBV5-1,CASSLASVTAGTEAFF
TRBJ2-2,TRBV12-3/TRBV12-4,CASSSQGRELFF